One and the same sample provided the 28 T cell receptor beta chains below, sequenced in a study of blood T cell repertoires in COVID-19 (TCRdb year 2020). Preparation of the library involved the immunoSEQ multiplex PCR assay. The immuneACCESS repertoire file appears here via TCRdb, limited to in-frame rearrangements. These files lack a portion of the clones; in checked studies, under half of the deficit traces to unresolved V genes, and the cause of the others is not known. The sample table holds tens of thousands of clones, of which 65% to 80% were seen once. The biggest ten clones account for around 21% of the sample. Sequenced: peripheral blood. The receptors here all came from a man aged 25 to 40 with COVID-19, enrolled during active disease.

The V gene is TRBV7-2, the J gene TRBJ1-2; possibly TRBD1 for D (5 bases). CDR3 size: 15 residues. Germline CDR1 is SGHTA and CDR2 is FQGNSA. V lost 5 bases, J lost 6 bases, and 19 bases lay in between. The CDR3 DNA reads as TGTGCCAGCAGCCCCCCGGAGGGCAGGGCAAATGGCTACACCTTC. Translated, it gives CASSPPEGRANGYTF.

The chain employs TRBV4-1 and TRBJ2-1; D is possibly TRBD2 (6 bases). In germline, CDR1 is MGHRA, CDR2 YSYEKL. The CDR3 is 15 amino acids. Trimming took off 1 base at V and 3 bases at J, with 10 bases between the two ends. The CDR3, as DNA: TGCGCCAGCAGCCAAGGACTAGATCACTACAATGAGCAGTTCTTC. Translating it yields CASSQGLDHYNEQFF.

This clone was counted ten times or more. Other DNA sequences in this sample translate to the same CDR3. CDR3 protein: CATEGQDTYEQYF. DNA for the CDR3: TGTGCCACTGAAGGACAGGACACCTACGAGCAGTACTTC. The J gene is TRBJ2-7, the V gene TRBV10-3, with 7 bases matching TRBD1. The CDR3 consists of 13 residues. Germline V gives CDR1 ENHRY, CDR2 SYGVKD. The V segment lost 10 bases and the J segment 2 bases; nucleotides outside the gene matches: 8.

The chain links TRBV6-5 to TRBJ2-7; perhaps TRBD2 as D (5 bases). The length of the CDR3 is 15 residues. V was shortened by 0 bases and J by 3 bases, with 12 bases between the two germline ends. Germline CDR1 MNHEY, CDR2 SVGAGI. As DNA, the CDR3 is TGTGCCAGCAGTTACTCGAGCCCGGGATTCTACGAGCAGTACTTC. Its translation: CASSYSSPGFYEQYF.

This rearrangement joins TRBV28 to TRBJ1-4; D unclear. The CDR3 contains 18 residues. The germline V gene encodes CDR1 MDHEN and CDR2 SYDVKM. The V end lost 4 bases, the J end lost 6 bases, and 24 bases lay between the germline ends. The CDR3 DNA reads as TGTGCCAGCAGTTCTACCCTCCTCCTCGGACCCGGGGATGAAAAACTGTTTTTT. This codes for CASSSTLLLGPGDEKLFF.

A single count supports this clone. J is TRBJ2-5 and V is TRBV19; TRBD1 matches at 8 bases. CDR1 is LNHDA and CDR2 is SQIVND in the germline V gene (reference sequence). The length of the CDR3 is 14 residues. With V trimmed by 5 bases and J by 1 base, 3 bases remained unmatched. The CDR3 DNA reads TGTGCCAGTAGTGTACAGGGGGGCCAAGAGACCCAGTACTTC. This sequence encodes CASSVQGGQETQYF.

This chain connects TRBV7-9 to TRBJ2-5; 7 bases match TRBD1. Trimming cost V 4 bases and J 5 bases; bases outside gene matches: 13. The CDR3 runs to 16 residues. Germline lookup yields CDR1 SEHNR and CDR2 FQNEAQ (reference sequence). The CDR3 loop reads CASSSMTGQVGETQYF. The CDR3 bases are TGTGCCAGCAGCTCCATGACCGGACAGGTCGGCGAGACCCAGTACTTC. The full variable domain, rest sourced from reference TRBV7-9 and TRBJ2-5, is DTGVSQNPRHKITKRGQNVTFRCDPISEHNRLYWYRQTLGQGPEFLTYFQNEAQLEKSRLLSDRFSAERPKGSFSTLEIQRTEQGDSAMYLCASSSMTGQVGETQYFGPGTRLLVL.

In this sample, this clone turned up a few times. This chain connects TRBV6-5 to TRBJ2-2; D gene unclear. Germline V gene sequence: CDR1 MNHEY, CDR2 SVGAGI. This CDR3 region has 12 residues. The V end was cut by 3 bases, the J end by 4 bases, with 3 bases between. The CDR3 protein is CASSYLTGELFF. The CDR3 DNA reads TGTGCCAGCAGTTATCTCACCGGGGAGCTGTTTTTT.

This clone was recorded only once. V is TRBV12-3 or TRBV12-4 and J is TRBJ2-3; D gene ambiguous. The CDR3 covers 11 residues. The V end lost 8 bases, the J end lost 6 bases, and 9 bases lay between the germline ends. The CDR3 bases are TGTGCCAGCCGGGTAGTGGATACGCAGTATTTT. As protein: CASRVVDTQYF.

This chain joins TRBV10-3 and TRBJ2-2; 9 nucleotides line up with TRBD2. Losses at the gene ends were 0 bases for V and 7 bases for J; bases not matched to a gene: 9. The CDR3 runs 17 residues. Germline V gene lookup returns CDR1 ENHRY and CDR2 SYGVKD. The CDR3 DNA reads TGTGCCATCAGTGAGTCTCGAGCGGGAGGAATAGGCGGGGAGCTGTTTTTT. Amino acid sequence: CAISESRAGGIGGELFF.

The chain couples TRBV24-1 to TRBJ2-3; the match to TRBD1 covers 7 bases. The germline V gene has CDR1 KGHDR and CDR2 SFDVKD. This CDR3 spans 17 amino acids. J gave up 0 bases and V 4 bases, and 9 bases lay outside the gene matches. CDR3 residues: CATSDPQQGSSTDTQYF. The DNA for the CDR3 is TGTGCCACCAGTGACCCGCAACAGGGGAGCAGCACAGATACGCAGTATTTT.

V and J are TRBV11-2 and TRBJ2-7; D is perhaps TRBD1 (6 bases). There are 13 residues in the CDR3. V was clipped by 5 bases and J by 9 bases, with 17 bases between them. Germline-derived CDR1 and CDR2 are SGHAT and FQNNGV. CDR3: CASSRTRTEGQYF. Written as DNA, the CDR3 is TGTGCCAGCAGCCGAACGAGGACAGAAGGGCAGTACTTC.

V is TRBV6-6 and J is TRBJ2-1, with 8 bases aligning to TRBD2. The CDR3 runs 15 residues. The ends lost 6 bases at V and 6 bases at J; junction bases unmatched: 10. In germline, CDR1 is MNHNY, CDR2 SVGAGI (reference sequence). CDR3 residues: CASSPGVAGPNEQFF. The CDR3 nucleotides are TGTGCCAGCAGCCCCGGGGTAGCGGGGCCCAATGAGCAGTTCTTC.

The gene calls are TRBV29-1 and TRBJ1-5; 7 positions agree with TRBD1. The germline V gene has CDR1 SQVTM and CDR2 ANQGSEA. The ends lost 6 bases at V and 12 bases at J; junction bases unmatched: 14. The CDR3 runs 13 residues. CDR3 DNA sequence: TGCAGCGTCGAGGTGGGACAGTCCAGCCTCCAGCATTTT. It translates to CSVEVGQSSLQHF.

This chain connects TRBV2 to TRBJ1-5; 9 bases map to TRBD1. The trim removed 5 bases at V and 6 bases at J, leaving 5 bases unmatched. Germline V lookup: CDR1 SNHLY, CDR2 FYNNEI. The CDR3 spans 14 residues. The CDR3 region has the DNA TGTGCCAGCAGTCAACAGGGGGCGGGTCAGCCCCAGCATTTT. This sequence encodes CASSQQGAGQPQHF.

This chain connects TRBV15 to TRBJ1-5, with D possibly being TRBD1 (5 bases). V shed 2 bases and J shed 6 bases, with 11 bases lying between them. Germline CDR1 and CDR2: LNHNV and YYDKDF (reference sequence). This CDR3 spans 14 amino acids. CDR3 nucleotides: TGTGCCACCAGCAGACAGGGCTCTAGTCAGCCCCAGCATTTT. Translating gives CATSRQGSSQPQHF.

This sequence joins TRBV29-1 and TRBJ2-1; no definite D call. The CDR3 has 12 amino acids. Trimming pared 2 bases from V and 7 bases from J, leaving 9 bases between. Germline V CDR1 and CDR2: SQVTM, ANQGSEA. The CDR3 here is CSVEPEWNEQFF. In DNA form, the CDR3 reads TGCAGCGTTGAACCTGAGTGGAATGAGCAGTTCTTC.

J is TRBJ2-3 and V is TRBV30; D is perhaps TRBD2 (6 bases). The CDR3 runs 16 residues. The ends were cut back, 2 bases at V and 1 base at J, with 16 bases in the middle. The germline gives CDR1 GTSNPN, CDR2 SVGIG (reference sequence). CDR3 nucleotide sequence: TGTGCCTGGAGTCCCCTATCCGGGAGACGCACAGATACGCAGTATTTT. It specifies CAWSPLSGRRTDTQYF.

V gene TRBV1 combines with J gene TRBJ2-3; the table's D call, TRBD2, has no DNA check behind it. TRBV1 is tagged as a pseudogene. This CDR3 comprises 12 residues. CDR3 in DNA: TGCACCAGCAGCCAGCCGGAGGATACGCAGTATTTT. The encoded protein is CTSSQPEDTQYF.

DNA for the CDR3: TGTGCCAGCAGCTGGACTAGCGGGTACACAGATACGCAGTATTTT. As protein: CASSWTSGYTDTQYF. This sequence joins TRBV7-2 and TRBJ2-3, with TRBD2 matching over 11 bases. Looked up from germline, CDR1 is SGHTA and CDR2 is FQGNSA. The J segment lost 2 bases and the V segment lost 4 bases, leaving 2 bases of the junction unmatched. CDR3 length: 15 residues. The variable domain in full, with the rest retrieved from reference TRBV7-2 and TRBJ2-3, is GAGVSQSPSNKVTEKGKDVELRCDPISGHTALYWYRQSLGQGLEFLIYFQGNSAPDKSGLPSDRFSAERTGGSVSTLTIQRTQQEDSAVYLCASSWTSGYTDTQYFGPGTRLTVL.

This chain joins TRBV10-3 and TRBJ2-6; 11 positions match TRBD1. After removal of 6 bases from V and 4 bases from J, the junction contained 8 bases not matched to a gene. Germline V gene data show CDR1 as ENHRY and CDR2 as SYGVKD. This CDR3 is built from 17 residues. The CDR3 nucleotides read TGTGCCATCAGCCGGGACAGGGGGTCGGGCGGGGCCAACGTCCTGACTTTC. It yields the protein CAISRDRGSGGANVLTF.

The V call is TRBV11-3, the J call TRBJ2-7; D gene unclear. This CDR3 region has 15 residues. V shed 1 base and J shed 2 bases, with 12 bases lying between them. CDR1 SGHNT and CDR2 YENEEA come from the germline V gene. The CDR3 sequence is CASSLGRGSTYEQYF. CDR3 sequence (DNA): TGTGCCAGCAGCTTAGGGCGCGGCTCGACCTACGAGCAGTACTTC.

A remark on this clone: The sample holds other DNA sequences that translate to the same CDR3. The rearrangement joins TRBV5-1 to TRBJ2-5; 14 bases agree with TRBD2. The V and J ends lost 0 bases and 5 bases, in that order; junction bases with no gene match: 3. The germline CDR1 and CDR2 sequences are SGHRS and YFSETQ. The CDR3 covers 16 residues. The CDR3, as DNA: TGCGCCAGCAGCTTGGAGGGGACTAGCGGGAGTGAGACCCAGTACTTC. Its translation: CASSLEGTSGSETQYF.

A word on this clone: Sequence at one end of the junction differs from germline and may be a read error. V usage is TRBV19 and J usage is TRBJ1-4; 7 bases align to TRBD1. Germline-derived CDR1 and CDR2 are LNHDA and SQIVND (reference sequence). The CDR3 runs 16 residues. CDR3 bases: TGTGCGAGTAAAATTCGGTGGGGACAGAAGAATGAAAAACTGTTTTTT. This translates into CASKIRWGQKNEKLFF.

The V gene is TRBV30, the J gene TRBJ1-5, with 10 bases that match TRBD1. This CDR3 has 15 residues. Per the germline V gene, CDR1 is GTSNPN and CDR2 is SVGIG (reference sequence). The trim removed 2 bases at V and 3 bases at J, leaving 4 bases unmatched. CDR3 in amino acids: CAWSPGTGDNQPQHF. The CDR3 region has the DNA TGTGCCTGGAGTCCCGGGACAGGGGACAATCAGCCCCAGCATTTT.

This clone was seen ten or more times. The rearrangement uses TRBV4-1 and TRBJ1-4; 10 nucleotides match TRBD1. Unmatched junction bases numbered 8, after V lost 0 bases and J lost 7 bases. The CDR3 consists of 17 residues. Germline V gives CDR1 MGHRA, CDR2 YSYEKL. CDR3 in DNA: TGCGCCAGCAGCCAAGAACGGTGGACAGGGGGGATTGAAAAACTGTTTTTT. This gives the protein CASSQERWTGGIEKLFF.

This rearrangement joins TRBV11-3 to TRBJ1-1, with 11 bases that match TRBD1. J gave up 3 bases and V 5 bases, and 8 bases lay outside the gene matches. The germline V gene has CDR1 SGHNT and CDR2 YENEEA. CDR3 length equals 16 residues. In nucleotides, the CDR3 is TGTGCCAGCAGCATACCAGGGGACAGGGGGGACACTGAAGCTTTCTTT. Translating gives CASSIPGDRGDTEAFF.

The V gene is TRBV5-4, the J gene TRBJ1-2, with D possibly TRBD1 on 6 matching bases. Trimming removed 4 bases at V and 3 bases at J, with 10 bases between. Germline-derived CDR1 and CDR2 are SGHNT and YYREEE (reference sequence). This CDR3 has 13 residues. The CDR3 spells CASSVTGDYGYTF. Written as DNA, the CDR3 is TGTGCCAGCAGCGTGACAGGAGACTATGGCTACACCTTC.